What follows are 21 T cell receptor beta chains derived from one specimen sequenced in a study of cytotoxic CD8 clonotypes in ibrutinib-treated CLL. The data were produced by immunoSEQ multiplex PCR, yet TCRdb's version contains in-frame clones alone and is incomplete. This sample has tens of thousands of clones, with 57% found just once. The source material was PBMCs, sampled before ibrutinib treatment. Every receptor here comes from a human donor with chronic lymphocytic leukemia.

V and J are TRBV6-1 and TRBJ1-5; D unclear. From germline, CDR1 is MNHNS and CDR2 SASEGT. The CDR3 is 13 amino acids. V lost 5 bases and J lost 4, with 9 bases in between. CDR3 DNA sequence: TGTGCCAGCAGTCCCGGACCTAATCAGCCCCAGCATTTT. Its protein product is CASSPGPNQPQHF.

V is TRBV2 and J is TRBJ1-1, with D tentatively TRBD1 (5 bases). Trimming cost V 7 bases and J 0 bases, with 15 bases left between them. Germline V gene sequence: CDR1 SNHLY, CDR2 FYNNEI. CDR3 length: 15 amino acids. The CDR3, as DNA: TGTGCCAGCAAGGAGTGGGCGGACATGAACACTGAAGCTTTCTTT. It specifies CASKEWADMNTEAFF.

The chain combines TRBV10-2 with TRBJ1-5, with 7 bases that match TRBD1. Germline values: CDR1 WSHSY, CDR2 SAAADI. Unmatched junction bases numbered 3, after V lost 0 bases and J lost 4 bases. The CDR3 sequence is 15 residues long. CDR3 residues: CASSESKQGNQPQHF. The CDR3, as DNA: TGCGCCAGCAGTGAGTCGAAACAGGGGAATCAGCCCCAGCATTTT.

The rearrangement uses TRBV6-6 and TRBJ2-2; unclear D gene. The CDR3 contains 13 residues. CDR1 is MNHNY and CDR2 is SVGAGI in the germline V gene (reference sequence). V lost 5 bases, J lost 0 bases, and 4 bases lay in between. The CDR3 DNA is TGTGCCAGCAGTCCAGCGAACACCGGGGAGCTGTTTTTT. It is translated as CASSPANTGELFF.

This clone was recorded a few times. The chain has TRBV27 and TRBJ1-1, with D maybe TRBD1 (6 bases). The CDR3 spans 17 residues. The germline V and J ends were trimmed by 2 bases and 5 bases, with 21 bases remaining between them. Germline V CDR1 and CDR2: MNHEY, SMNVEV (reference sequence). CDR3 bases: TGTGCCAGCAGTTTAAGGGGAGGGGCGGGGGGCAGGACTGAAGCTTTCTTT. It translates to CASSLRGGAGGRTEAFF.

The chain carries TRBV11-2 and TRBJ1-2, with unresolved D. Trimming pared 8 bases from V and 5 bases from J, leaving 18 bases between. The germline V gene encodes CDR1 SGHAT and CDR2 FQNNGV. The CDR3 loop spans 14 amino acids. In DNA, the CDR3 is TGTGCCAGCGGCCCGGGAAATATTCGGTATGGCTACACCTTC. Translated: CASGPGNIRYGYTF.

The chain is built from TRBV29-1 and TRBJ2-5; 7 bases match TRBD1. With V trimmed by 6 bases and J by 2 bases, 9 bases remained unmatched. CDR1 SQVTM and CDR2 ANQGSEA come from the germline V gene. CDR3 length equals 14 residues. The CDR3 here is CSVRSDRRQETQYF. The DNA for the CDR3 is TGCAGCGTACGCTCGGACAGGAGACAAGAGACCCAGTACTTC.

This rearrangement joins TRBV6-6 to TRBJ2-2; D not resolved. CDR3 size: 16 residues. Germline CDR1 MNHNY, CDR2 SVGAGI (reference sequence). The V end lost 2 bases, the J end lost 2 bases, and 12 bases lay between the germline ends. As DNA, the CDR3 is TGTGCCAGCAGTTACGGGCAGATCTTCAACACCGGGGAGCTGTTTTTT. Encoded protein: CASSYGQIFNTGELFF.

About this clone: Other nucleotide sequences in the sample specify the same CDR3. The CDR3 is CASSVGDSGNTIYF. CDR3 DNA: TGTGCCAGCAGCGTAGGGGATTCTGGAAACACCATATATTTT. This chain connects TRBV9 to TRBJ1-3; the D is unclear. The V and J ends lost 0 bases and 1 base respectively, with 5 bases between them. The CDR3 has 14 residues. From germline, CDR1 is SGDLS and CDR2 YYNGEE.

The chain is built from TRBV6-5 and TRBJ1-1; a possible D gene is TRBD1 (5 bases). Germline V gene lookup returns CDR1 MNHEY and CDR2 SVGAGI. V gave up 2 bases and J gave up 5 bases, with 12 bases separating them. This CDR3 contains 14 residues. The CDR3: CASSYRGGRTEAFF. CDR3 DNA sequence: TGTGCCAGCAGTTACAGGGGTGGGAGGACTGAAGCTTTCTTT.

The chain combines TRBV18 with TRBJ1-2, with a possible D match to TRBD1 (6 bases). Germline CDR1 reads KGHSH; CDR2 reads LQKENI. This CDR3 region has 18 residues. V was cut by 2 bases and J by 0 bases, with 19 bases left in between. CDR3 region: CASSPSRPVNRANYGYTF. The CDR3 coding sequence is TGTGCCAGCTCACCAAGTCGCCCCGTTAACAGGGCTAACTATGGCTACACCTTC.

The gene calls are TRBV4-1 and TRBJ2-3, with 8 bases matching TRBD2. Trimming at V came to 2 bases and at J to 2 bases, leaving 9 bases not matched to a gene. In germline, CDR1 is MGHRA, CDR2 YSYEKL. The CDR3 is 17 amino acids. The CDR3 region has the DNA TGCGCCAGCAGCCAAAGACCGATAGCGGGACTCACAGATACGCAGTATTTT. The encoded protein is CASSQRPIAGLTDTQYF.

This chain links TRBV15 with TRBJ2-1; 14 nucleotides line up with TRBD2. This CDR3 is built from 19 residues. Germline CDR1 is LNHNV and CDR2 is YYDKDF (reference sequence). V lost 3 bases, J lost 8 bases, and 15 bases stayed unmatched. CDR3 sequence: CATSSDTTGLAGVIHEQFF. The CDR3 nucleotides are TGTGCCACCAGCAGTGATACTACGGGACTAGCGGGAGTAATCCATGAGCAGTTCTTC.

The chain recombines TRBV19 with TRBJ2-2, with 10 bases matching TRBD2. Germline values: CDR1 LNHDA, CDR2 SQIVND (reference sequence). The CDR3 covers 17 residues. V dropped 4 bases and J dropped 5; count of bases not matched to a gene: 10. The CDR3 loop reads CASSKERGGPGTGELFF. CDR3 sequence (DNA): TGTGCCAGTAGTAAGGAGCGGGGGGGCCCAGGGACCGGGGAGCTGTTTTTT. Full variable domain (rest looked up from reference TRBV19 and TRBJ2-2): DGGITQSPKYLFRKEGQNVTLSCEQNLNHDAMYWYRQDPGQGLRLIYYSQIVNDFQKGDIAEGYSVSREKKESFPLTVTSAQKNPTAFYLCASSKERGGPGTGELFFGEGSRLTVL.

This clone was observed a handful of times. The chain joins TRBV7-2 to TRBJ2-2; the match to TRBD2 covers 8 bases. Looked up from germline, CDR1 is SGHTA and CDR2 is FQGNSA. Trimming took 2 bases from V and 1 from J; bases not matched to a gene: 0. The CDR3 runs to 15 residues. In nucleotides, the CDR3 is TGTGCCAGCAGCTTAACTAGCGGGAACACCGGGGAGCTGTTTTTT. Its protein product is CASSLTSGNTGELFF.

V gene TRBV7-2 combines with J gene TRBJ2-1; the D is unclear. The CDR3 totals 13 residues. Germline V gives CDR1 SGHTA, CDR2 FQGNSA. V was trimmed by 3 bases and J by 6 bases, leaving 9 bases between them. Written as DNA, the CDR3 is TGTGCCAGCAGCTTTAGTTACTCCAATGAGCAGTTCTTC. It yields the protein CASSFSYSNEQFF. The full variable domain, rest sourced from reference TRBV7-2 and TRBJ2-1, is GAGVSQSPSNKVTEKGKDVELRCDPISGHTALYWYRQSLGQGLEFLIYFQGNSAPDKSGLPSDRFSAERTGGSVSTLTIQRTQQEDSAVYLCASSFSYSNEQFFGPGTRLTVL.

Written as DNA, the CDR3 is TGTGCCAGTCGAGGGGTCGGTGAGCAGTTCTTC. As protein: CASRGVGEQFF. The V gene is TRBV19, the J gene TRBJ2-1; D assignment may be TRBD1 or TRBD2 (5 bases each). CDR1 is LNHDA and CDR2 is SQIVND in the germline V gene (reference sequence). The CDR3 consists of 11 residues. The V end was cut by 8 bases, the J end by 9 bases, with 11 bases between.

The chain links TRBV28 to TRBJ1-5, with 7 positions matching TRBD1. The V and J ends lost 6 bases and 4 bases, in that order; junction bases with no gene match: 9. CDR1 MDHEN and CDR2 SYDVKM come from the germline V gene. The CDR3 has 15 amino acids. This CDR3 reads CASSLGSGGNQPQHF. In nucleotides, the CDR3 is TGTGCCAGCAGCCTCGGGTCAGGGGGAAATCAGCCCCAGCATTTT.

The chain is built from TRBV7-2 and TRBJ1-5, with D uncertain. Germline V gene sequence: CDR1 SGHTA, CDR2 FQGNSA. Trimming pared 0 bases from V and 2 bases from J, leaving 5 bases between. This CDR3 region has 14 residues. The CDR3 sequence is CASSLALGNQPQHF. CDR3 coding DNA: TGTGCCAGCAGCTTAGCGCTGGGCAATCAGCCCCAGCATTTT.

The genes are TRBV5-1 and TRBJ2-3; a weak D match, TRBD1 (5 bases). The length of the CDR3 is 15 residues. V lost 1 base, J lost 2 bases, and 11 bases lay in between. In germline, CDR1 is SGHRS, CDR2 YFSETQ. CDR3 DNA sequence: TGCGCCAGCAGCTTGTACGACAGAGACACAGATACGCAGTATTTT. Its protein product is CASSLYDRDTDTQYF.

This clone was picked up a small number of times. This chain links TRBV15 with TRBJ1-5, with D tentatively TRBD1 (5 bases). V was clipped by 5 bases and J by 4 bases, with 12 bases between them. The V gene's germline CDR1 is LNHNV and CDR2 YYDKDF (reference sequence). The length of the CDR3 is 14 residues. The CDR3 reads CATSYPTENQPQHF. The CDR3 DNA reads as TGTGCCACCAGCTACCCGACAGAGAATCAGCCCCAGCATTTT.